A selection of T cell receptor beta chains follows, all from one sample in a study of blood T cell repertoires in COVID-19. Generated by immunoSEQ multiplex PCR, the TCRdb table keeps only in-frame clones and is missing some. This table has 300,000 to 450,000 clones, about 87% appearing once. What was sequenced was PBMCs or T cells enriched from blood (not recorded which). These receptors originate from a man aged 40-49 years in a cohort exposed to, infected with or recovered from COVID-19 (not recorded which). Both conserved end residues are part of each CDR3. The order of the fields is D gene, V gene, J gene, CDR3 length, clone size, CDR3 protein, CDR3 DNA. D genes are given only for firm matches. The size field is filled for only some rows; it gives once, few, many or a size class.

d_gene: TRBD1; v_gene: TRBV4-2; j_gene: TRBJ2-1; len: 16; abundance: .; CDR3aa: CASSQAPGQGANEQFF; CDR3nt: TGTGCCAGCAGCCAAGCGCCGGGACAGGGGGCCAATGAGCAGTTCTTC
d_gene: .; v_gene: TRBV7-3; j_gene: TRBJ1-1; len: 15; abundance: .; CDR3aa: CASSKYRVESTEAFF; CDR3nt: TGTGCCAGCAGCAAGTACAGGGTGGAGAGCACTGAAGCTTTCTTT
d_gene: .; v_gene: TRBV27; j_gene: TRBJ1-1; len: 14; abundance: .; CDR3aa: CASSFIRGGTEAFF; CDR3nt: TGTGCCAGCAGTTTTATTAGGGGAGGCACTGAAGCTTTCTTT
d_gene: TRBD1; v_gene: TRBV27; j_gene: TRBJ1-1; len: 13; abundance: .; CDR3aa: CASSLAIQGKAFF; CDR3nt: TGTGCCAGCAGTCTAGCGATACAGGGGAAAGCTTTCTTT
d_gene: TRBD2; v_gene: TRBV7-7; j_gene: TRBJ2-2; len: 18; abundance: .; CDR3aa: CASSLAPSGRAGTGELFF; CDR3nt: TGTGCCAGCAGCTTAGCTCCTAGCGGGAGGGCCGGCACCGGGGAGCTGTTTTTT
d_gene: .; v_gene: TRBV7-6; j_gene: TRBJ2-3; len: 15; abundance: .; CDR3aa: CASSLGHPGGDTQYF; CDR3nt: TGTGCCAGCAGCTTGGGACACCCCGGGGGGGATACGCAGTATTTT
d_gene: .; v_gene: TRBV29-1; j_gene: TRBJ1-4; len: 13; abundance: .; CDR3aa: CSVAGTGSEKLFF; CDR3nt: TGCAGCGTCGCCGGCACAGGGAGTGAAAAACTGTTTTTT
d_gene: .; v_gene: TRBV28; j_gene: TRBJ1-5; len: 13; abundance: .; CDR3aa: CASHRQGQQPQHF; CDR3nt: TGTGCCAGCCACCGCCAGGGCCAGCAGCCCCAGCATTTT
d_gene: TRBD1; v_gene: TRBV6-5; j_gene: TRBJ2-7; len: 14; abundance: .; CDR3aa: CASSPDRGRYEQYF; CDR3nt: TGTGCCAGCAGTCCTGACAGGGGGCGGTACGAGCAGTACTTC
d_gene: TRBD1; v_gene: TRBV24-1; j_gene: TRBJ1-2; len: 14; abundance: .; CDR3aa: CATSDSGQGDGYTF; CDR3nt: TGTGCCACCAGTGATTCTGGACAGGGTGACGGCTACACCTTC
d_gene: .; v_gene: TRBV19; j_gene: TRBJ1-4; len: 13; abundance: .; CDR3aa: CASSLQGAEKLFF; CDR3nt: TGTGCCAGTAGTCTACAGGGAGCGGAAAAACTGTTTTTT
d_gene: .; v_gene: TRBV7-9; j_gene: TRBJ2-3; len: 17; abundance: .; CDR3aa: CASSSPSQVISTDTQYF; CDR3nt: TGTGCCAGCAGCTCCCCCTCCCAGGTGATTAGCACAGATACGCAGTATTTT
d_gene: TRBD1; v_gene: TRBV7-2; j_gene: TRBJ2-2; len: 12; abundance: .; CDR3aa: CASSSRTGLLFF; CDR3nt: TGTGCCAGCAGCTCCAGGACAGGGTTGCTGTTTTTT
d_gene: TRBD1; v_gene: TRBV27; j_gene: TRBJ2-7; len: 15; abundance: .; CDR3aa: CASSSRTGLSYEQYF; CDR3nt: TGTGCCAGCAGTTCCAGGACAGGGCTATCCTACGAGCAGTACTTC
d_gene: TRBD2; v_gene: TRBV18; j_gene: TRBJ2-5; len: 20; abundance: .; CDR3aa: CASSPYPTSGRAAHPETQYF; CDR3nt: TGTGCCAGCTCACCCTACCCGACTAGCGGGAGGGCTGCCCATCCAGAGACCCAGTACTTC
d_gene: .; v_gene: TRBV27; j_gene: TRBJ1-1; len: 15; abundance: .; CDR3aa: CASSLSQGLNTEAFF; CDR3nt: TGTGCCAGCAGTTTATCGCAGGGTCTGAACACTGAAGCTTTCTTT
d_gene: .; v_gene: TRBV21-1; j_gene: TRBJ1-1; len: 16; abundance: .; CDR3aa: CASALEGTIMNTEAFF; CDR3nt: TGTGCCAGCGCGCTTGAGGGTACTATCATGAACACTGAAGCTTTCTTT
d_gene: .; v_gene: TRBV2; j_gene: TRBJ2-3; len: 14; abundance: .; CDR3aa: CASSVSGYADTQYF; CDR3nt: TGTGCCAGCAGTGTTTCAGGGTATGCAGATACGCAGTATTTT
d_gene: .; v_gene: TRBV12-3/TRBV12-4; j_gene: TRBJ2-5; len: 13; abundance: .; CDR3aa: CASSLWGVETQYF; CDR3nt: TGTGCCAGCAGTTTATGGGGGGTGGAGACCCAGTACTTC
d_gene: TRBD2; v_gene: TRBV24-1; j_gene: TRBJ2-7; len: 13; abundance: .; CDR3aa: CATSGTSSYEQYF; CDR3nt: TGTGCCACCAGTGGGACTAGCTCCTACGAGCAGTACTTC
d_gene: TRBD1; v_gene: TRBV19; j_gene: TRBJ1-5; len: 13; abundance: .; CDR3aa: CASSQGALQPQHF; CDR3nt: TGTGCCAGTAGTCAGGGGGCCCTTCAGCCCCAGCATTTT
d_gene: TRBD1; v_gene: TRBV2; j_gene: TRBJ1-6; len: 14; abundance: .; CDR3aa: CASTWEGTGSPLHF; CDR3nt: TGTGCCAGCACGTGGGAGGGGACAGGGTCACCCCTCCACTTT
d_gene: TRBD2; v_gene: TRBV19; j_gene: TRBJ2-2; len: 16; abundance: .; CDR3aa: CASSTQAGGLAGELFF; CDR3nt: TGTGCCAGTAGTACACAAGCGGGAGGGTTGGCCGGGGAGCTGTTTTTT
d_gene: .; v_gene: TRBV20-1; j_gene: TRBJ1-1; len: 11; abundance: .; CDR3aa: CSAARVTEAFF; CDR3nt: TGCAGTGCCGCCCGGGTCACTGAAGCTTTCTTT
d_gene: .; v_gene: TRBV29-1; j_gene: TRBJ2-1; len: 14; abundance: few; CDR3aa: CSVSRPEWYNEQFF; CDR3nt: TGCAGCGTATCCCGTCCGGAGTGGTACAATGAGCAGTTCTTC
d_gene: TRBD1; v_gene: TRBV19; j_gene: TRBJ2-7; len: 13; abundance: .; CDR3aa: CASSGQGHYEQYF; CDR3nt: TGTGCCAGTAGCGGACAGGGGCATTACGAGCAGTACTTC
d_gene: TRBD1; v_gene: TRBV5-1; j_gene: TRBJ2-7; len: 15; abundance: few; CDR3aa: CASSSSGTGGDEQYF; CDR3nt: TGCGCCAGCAGCTCATCCGGGACAGGGGGCGATGAGCAGTACTTC
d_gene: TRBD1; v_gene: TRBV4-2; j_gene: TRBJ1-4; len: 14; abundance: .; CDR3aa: CASSQTGGSEKLFF; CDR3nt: TGTGCCAGCAGCCAGACAGGGGGAAGCGAAAAACTGTTTTTT
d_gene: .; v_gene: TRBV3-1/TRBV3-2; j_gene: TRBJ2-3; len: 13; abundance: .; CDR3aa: CASSQDPGDTQYF; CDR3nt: TGTGCCAGCAGCCAAGATCCAGGAGATACGCAGTATTTT
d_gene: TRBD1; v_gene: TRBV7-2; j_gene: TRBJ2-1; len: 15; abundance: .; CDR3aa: CASSPGVGSGGEQFF; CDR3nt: TGTGCCAGCAGCCCTGGGGTAGGCTCAGGGGGTGAGCAGTTCTTC
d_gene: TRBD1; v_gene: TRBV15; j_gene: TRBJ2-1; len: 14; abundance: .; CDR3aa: CATSRGTGGYEQFF; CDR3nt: TGTGCCACCAGCAGAGGGACAGGGGGATATGAGCAGTTCTTC
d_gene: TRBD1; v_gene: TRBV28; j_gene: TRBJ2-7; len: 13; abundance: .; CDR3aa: CASTSRTGGEQYF; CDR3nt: TGTGCCAGCACCTCACGGACAGGCGGCGAGCAGTACTTC
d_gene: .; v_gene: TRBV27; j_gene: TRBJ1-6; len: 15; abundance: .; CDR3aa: CASSLRGQYNSPLHF; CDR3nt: TGTGCCAGCAGTTTAAGGGGACAATATAATTCACCCCTCCACTTT
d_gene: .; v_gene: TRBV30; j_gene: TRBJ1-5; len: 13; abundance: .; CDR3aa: CAWSGFGDGPQHF; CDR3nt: TGTGCCTGGAGTGGATTCGGGGATGGGCCCCAGCATTTT
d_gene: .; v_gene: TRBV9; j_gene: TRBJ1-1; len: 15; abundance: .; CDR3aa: CASSVAPGVNTEAFF; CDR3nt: TGTGCCAGCAGCGTAGCCCCAGGGGTCAACACTGAAGCTTTCTTT
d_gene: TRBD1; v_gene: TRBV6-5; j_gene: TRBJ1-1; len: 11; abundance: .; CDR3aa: CASIGQVEAFF; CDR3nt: TGTGCCAGCATTGGACAGGTCGAAGCTTTCTTT
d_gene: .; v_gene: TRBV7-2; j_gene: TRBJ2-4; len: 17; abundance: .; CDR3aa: CASSFPNGWRAKNIQYF; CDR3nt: TGTGCCAGCAGCTTCCCCAACGGGTGGAGAGCCAAAAACATTCAGTACTTC
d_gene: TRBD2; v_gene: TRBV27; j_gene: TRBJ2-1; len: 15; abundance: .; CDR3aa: CASSLGGDAYNEQFF; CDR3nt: TGTGCCAGCAGTTTAGGGGGGGATGCCTACAATGAGCAGTTCTTC
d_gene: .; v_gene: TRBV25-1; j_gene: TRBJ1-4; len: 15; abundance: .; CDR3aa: CASSPGDREGEKLFF; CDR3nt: TGTGCCAGCAGTCCAGGGGATCGGGAGGGTGAAAAACTGTTTTTT
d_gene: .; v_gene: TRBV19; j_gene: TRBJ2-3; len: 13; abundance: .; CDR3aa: CASNPRGTDTQYF; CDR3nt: TGTGCCAGTAACCCCCGCGGGACAGATACGCAGTATTTT
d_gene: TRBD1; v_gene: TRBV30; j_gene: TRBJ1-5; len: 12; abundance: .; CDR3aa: CAWGQGHQPQHF; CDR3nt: TGTGCCTGGGGACAGGGGCATCAGCCCCAGCATTTT
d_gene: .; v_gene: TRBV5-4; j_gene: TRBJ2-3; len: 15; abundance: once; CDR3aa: CASSLSGTSTDTQYF; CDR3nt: TGTGCCAGCAGCTTGAGCGGAACTAGCACAGATACGCAGTATTTT
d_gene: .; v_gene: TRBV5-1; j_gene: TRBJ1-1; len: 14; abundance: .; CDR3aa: CASSLGALYTEAFF; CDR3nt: TGCGCCAGCAGCCTGGGGGCTCTTTACACTGAAGCTTTCTTT